This T cell receptor (beta chain) was sequenced for a study of blood T cells in healthy people across ages. Germline CDR1 and CDR2: MNHEY and SVGAGI. V gave up 0 bases and J gave up 4 bases, with 19 bases separating them. The CDR3 has 18 residues. PCR was performed a second time for about 7 to 12 cycles using a sample-barcoded 5' primer and a J-beta primer mix. MiXCR, applied by TCRdb to the 5' RACE reads, yields one record per CDR3 protein. The sample carries 1.5 million to 2 million distinct CDR3 sequences, around half recorded once. This sequence originates from a woman aged 40 to 50 in good health. The rearrangement links TRBV6-5 to TRBJ1-5; tentative D call: TRBD1 (6 bases). Sequencing input: blood. CDR3 sequence (DNA): TGTGCCAGCAGTTACTCGCCAGGGGCGACATATGGTAATCAGCCCCAGCATTTT. It is translated as CASSYSPGATYGNQPQHF.